This T cell receptor (beta chain) was identified during a study of blood T cells in healthy people across ages. Primers used in a second PCR of roughly 7 to 12 cycles were a sample-barcoded 5' primer and a J-beta primer mix. TCRdb used MiXCR to reprocess the 5' RACE reads, holding one entry per CDR3 protein. The sample consists of over a million distinct CDR3 sequences, less than 50% of them appearing once. Approximately 9 milliliters of peripheral blood were drawn from each donor into EDTA-treated tubes. As to this clonotype: The target antigen is unknown.

The V gene's germline CDR1 is SGHDT and CDR2 YYEEEE. This CDR3 region has 15 residues. Study-wide points: Total diversity from one million sequenced T cells was likely underestimated.

Sequencing input: blood. The TCR was taken from a woman aged 55-69 years in good health. The chain couples TRBV5-6 to TRBJ2-5, with no clear D. The J call is uncertain, as TRBJ2-7 better fits the DNA end. As DNA, the CDR3 is TGTGCCAGCAGCACATCCCGGCTAAAGACTTACGAGCAGTACTTC. Translated, it gives CASSTSRLKTYEQYF.